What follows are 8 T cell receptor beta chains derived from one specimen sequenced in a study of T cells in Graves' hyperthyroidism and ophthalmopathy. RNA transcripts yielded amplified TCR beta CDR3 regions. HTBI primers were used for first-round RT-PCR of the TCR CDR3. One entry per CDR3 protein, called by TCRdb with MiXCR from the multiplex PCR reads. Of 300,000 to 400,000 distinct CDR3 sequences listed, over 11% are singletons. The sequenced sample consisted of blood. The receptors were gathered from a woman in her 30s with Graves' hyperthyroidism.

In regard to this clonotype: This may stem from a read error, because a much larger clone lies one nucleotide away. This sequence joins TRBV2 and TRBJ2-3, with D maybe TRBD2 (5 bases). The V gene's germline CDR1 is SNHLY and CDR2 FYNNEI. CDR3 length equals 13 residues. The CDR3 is CAGSGPDTDTQYF. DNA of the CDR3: TGTGCCGGCAGCGGACCGGACACAGATACGCAGTATTTT.

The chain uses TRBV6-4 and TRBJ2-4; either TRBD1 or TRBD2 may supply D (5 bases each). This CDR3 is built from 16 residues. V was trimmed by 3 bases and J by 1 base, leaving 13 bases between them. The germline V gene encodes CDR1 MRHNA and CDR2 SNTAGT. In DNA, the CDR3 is TGTGCCAGCAGTGAAGTTCAGGGACGGGCCAAAAACATTCAGTACTTC. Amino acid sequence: CASSEVQGRAKNIQYF.

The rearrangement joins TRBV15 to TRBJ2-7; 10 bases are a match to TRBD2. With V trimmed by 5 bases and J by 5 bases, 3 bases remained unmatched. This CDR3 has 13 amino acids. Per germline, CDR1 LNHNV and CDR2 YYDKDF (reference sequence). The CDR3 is CATSPSGSNEQYF. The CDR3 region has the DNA TGTGCCACCAGCCCTAGCGGGAGCAACGAGCAGTACTTC.

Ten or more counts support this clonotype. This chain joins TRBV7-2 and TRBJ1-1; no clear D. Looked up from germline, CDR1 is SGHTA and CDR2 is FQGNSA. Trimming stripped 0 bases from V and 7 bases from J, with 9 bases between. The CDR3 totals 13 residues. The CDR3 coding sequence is TGTGCCAGCAGCTTAGCGGCAGCCTTTGAAGCTTTCTTT. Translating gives CASSLAAAFEAFF.

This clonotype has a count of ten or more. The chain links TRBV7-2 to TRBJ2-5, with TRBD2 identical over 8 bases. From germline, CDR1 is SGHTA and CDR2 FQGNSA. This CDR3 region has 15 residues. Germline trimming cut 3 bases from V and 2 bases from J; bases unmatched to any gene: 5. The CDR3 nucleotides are TGTGCCAGCAGCTTGACTAGCGCCAGTCAAGAGACCCAGTACTTC. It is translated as CASSLTSASQETQYF.

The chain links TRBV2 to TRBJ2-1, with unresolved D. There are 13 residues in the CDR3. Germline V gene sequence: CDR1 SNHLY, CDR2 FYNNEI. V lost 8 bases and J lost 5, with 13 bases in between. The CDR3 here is CASVLLNDNEQFF. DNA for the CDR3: TGTGCCAGCGTGTTGCTGAACGACAATGAGCAGTTCTTC.

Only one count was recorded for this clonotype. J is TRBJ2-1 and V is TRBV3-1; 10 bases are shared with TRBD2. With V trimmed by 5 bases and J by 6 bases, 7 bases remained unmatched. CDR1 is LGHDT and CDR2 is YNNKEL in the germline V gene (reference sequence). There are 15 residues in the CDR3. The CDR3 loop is CASSSSGRALNEQFF. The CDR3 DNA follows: TGTGCCAGCAGCTCCAGCGGGAGGGCCCTCAATGAGCAGTTCTTC.

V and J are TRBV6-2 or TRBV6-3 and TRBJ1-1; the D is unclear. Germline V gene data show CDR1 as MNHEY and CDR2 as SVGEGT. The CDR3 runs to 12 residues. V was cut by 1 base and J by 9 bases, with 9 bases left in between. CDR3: CASSYYGSQAFF. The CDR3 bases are TGTGCCAGCAGTTACTACGGAAGCCAAGCTTTCTTT.